This TCR beta chain was sequenced in a study of T-cell reconstitution after alpha-beta-depleted transplantation in children. CDR1 SGHAT and CDR2 FQNNGV come from the germline V gene. V lost 1 base, J lost 7 bases, and 10 bases lay in between. The CDR3 spans 13 residues. Preparing the TCRbeta library involved the use of unique molecular identifiers. TCRdb ran MiXCR on the PCR reads and lists one entry per CDR3 protein. The top ten hold roughly 4.5% of the sample, which has 300,000 to 400,000 distinct CDR3 sequences, 10% to 15% seen once. This receptor was taken from a human donor who donated a stem cell graft to a child with Fanconi anemia. The V and J genes are TRBV11-2 and TRBJ2-5; D gene uncertain. Source: PBMCs, taken from the stem cell graft. CDR3 region: CASSLGRSRTQYF. The CDR3 DNA reads TGTGCCAGCAGCTTAGGACGGTCGAGGACCCAGTACTTC. Variable domain in full (rest from reference TRBV11-2 and TRBJ2-5): EAGVAQSPRYKIIEKRQSVAFWCNPISGHATLYWYQQILGQGPKLLIQFQNNGVVDDSQLPKDRFSAERLKGVDSTLKIQPAKLEDSAVYLCASSLGRSRTQYFGPGTRLLVL.